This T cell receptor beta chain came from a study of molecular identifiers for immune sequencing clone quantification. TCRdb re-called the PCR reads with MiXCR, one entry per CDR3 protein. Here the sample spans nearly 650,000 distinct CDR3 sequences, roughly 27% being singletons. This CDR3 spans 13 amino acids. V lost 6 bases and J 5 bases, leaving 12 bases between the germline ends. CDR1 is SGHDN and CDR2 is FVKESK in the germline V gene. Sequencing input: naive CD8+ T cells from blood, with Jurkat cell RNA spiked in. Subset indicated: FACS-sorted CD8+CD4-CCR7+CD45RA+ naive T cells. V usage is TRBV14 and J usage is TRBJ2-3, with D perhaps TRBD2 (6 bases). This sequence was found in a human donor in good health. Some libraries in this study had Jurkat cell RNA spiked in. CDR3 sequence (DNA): TGTGCCAGCAGTTGGACTACCCGAGATACGCAGTATTTT. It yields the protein CASSWTTRDTQYF.